The rows below give T cell receptor beta chains drawn from one sample of a study of blood T cell repertoires in COVID-19. Libraries were prepared by immunoSEQ multiplex PCR; TCRdb keeps only in-frame clonotypes and omits some of them. The repertoire holds around 150,000 clones, approximately 79% seen once, with around 7% in the top ten. The material sequenced was peripheral blood. These receptors were obtained from a woman between 35 and 50 years old with COVID-19, enrolled during active disease. Each CDR3 is given with its conserved first and last residue. Each record gives: D gene, V gene, J gene, clone size, CDR3 protein, CDR3 DNA. D genes are given only for firm matches. Not every row has a clone size; where given, it reads once, few, many or a size class.

.	TRBV2	TRBJ1-4	once	CATGVQGTSNEKLFF	TGTGCCACCGGGGTTCAGGGGACAAGTAATGAAAAACTGTTTTTT
.	TRBV18	TRBJ2-5	.	CASSPQRQETQYF	TGTGCCAGCTCACCACAGCGACAAGAGACCCAGTACTTC
.	TRBV27	TRBJ1-5	.	CASSLNPGRGQPQHF	TGTGCCAGCAGTTTAAATCCGGGCCGGGGGCAGCCCCAGCATTTT
.	TRBV7-9	TRBJ2-1	.	CASSLSSVYEQFF	TGTGCCAGCAGCTTATCTAGCGTCTATGAGCAGTTCTTC
.	TRBV30	TRBJ1-5	few	CAWRGGYNQPQHF	TGTGCCTGGAGAGGAGGCTACAATCAGCCCCAGCATTTT
.	TRBV12-3/TRBV12-4	TRBJ1-1	.	CASRDLVNTEAFF	TGTGCCAGCAGGGACTTGGTGAACACTGAAGCTTTCTTT
TRBD2	TRBV24-1	TRBJ2-2	.	CATSGLAGEVGELFF	TGTGCCACCAGTGGTCTAGCGGGAGAGGTCGGGGAGCTGTTTTTT
.	TRBV3-1/TRBV3-2	TRBJ1-1	few	CASSLGVVLNTEAFF	TGTGCCAGCAGCTTAGGAGTGGTCCTGAACACTGAAGCTTTCTTT
.	TRBV12-3/TRBV12-4	TRBJ2-7	once	CASSLLASGQYF	TGTGCCAGCTCGCTACTAGCCTCAGGGCAGTACTTC
.	TRBV7-9	TRBJ2-3	.	CASSFGHRGATDTQYF	TGTGCCAGCAGCTTTGGTCACCGGGGGGCCACAGATACGCAGTATTTT
.	TRBV19	TRBJ1-5	.	CASREAGLQPQHF	TGTGCCAGCCGCGAGGCAGGGTTGCAGCCCCAGCATTTT
TRBD1	TRBV6-5	TRBJ1-2	.	CASSWDRDNSGYTF	TGTGCCAGCAGTTGGGACAGGGATAATTCGGGCTACACCTTC
TRBD1	TRBV11-2	TRBJ2-1	.	CASSPQGGSYNEQFF	TGTGCCAGCAGCCCACAGGGGGGTTCCTACAATGAGCAGTTCTTC
TRBD2	TRBV30	TRBJ2-7	.	CAWIPGLGDYEQYF	TGTGCCTGGATACCTGGACTAGGCGACTACGAGCAGTACTTC
.	TRBV18	TRBJ2-1	.	CASSLIRSYNEQFF	TGTGCCAGCTCACTTATACGGAGCTACAATGAGCAGTTCTTC
TRBD1	TRBV15	TRBJ2-5	few	CATSTRTGRETQYF	TGTGCCACCAGCACCCGGACAGGGCGGGAGACCCAGTACTTC
TRBD1	TRBV28	TRBJ1-2	.	CASSLGGTGSNYGYTF	TGTGCCAGCAGTTTAGGTGGGACAGGGTCTAACTATGGCTACACCTTC
TRBD2	TRBV19	TRBJ2-7	.	CASSIGLAGVGYEQYF	TGTGCCAGTAGTATCGGACTAGCGGGAGTTGGCTACGAGCAGTACTTC
TRBD1	TRBV29-1	TRBJ1-1	.	CSVERDRAENTEAFF	TGCAGCGTTGAACGGGACAGGGCAGAGAACACTGAAGCTTTCTTT
TRBD2	TRBV24-1	TRBJ2-1	.	CATSDSRTSGRGHGEQFF	TGTGCCACCAGTGATTCAAGGACTAGCGGGAGGGGCCACGGTGAGCAGTTCTTC
.	TRBV19	TRBJ2-1	.	CASSPGTSNEQFF	TGTGCCAGTAGTCCAGGGACATCTAATGAGCAGTTCTTC